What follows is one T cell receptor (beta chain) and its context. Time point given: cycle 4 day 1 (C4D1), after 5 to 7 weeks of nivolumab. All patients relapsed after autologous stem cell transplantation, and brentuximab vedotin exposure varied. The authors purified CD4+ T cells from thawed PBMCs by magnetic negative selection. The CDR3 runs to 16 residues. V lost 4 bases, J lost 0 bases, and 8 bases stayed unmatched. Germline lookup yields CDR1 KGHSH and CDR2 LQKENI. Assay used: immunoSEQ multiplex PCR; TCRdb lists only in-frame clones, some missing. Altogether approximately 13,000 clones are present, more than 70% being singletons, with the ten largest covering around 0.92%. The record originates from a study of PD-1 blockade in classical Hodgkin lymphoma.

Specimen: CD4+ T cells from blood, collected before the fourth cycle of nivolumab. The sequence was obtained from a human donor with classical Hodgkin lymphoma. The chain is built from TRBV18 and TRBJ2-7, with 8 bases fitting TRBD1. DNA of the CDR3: TGTGCCAGCTCACGGGGAATCGGACAGGGCTCCTACGAGCAGTACTTC. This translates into CASSRGIGQGSYEQYF.